Listed below are T cell receptor beta chains from one sample, sequenced in a study of cytomegalovirus exposure and HLA in healthy donors. Here immunoSEQ multiplex PCR was the method, and the copy in TCRdb shows in-frame clones only, minus some. The repertoire consists of under 150,000 clones, with roughly 79% occurring once and the leading ten covering 1.3% to 1.5%. Sequenced input: PBMCs. The receptors originated from a woman in her thirties or forties in good health and CMV-seronegative. The CDR3 runs from the conserved cysteine through the conserved F or W. The D gene is left open where the match is weak. The size entry is marked missing in some rows and otherwise reads once, few, many or a size class.

cdr3_length: 15; clone_size: NA; j_call: TRBJ2-1; d_call: TRBD2; v_call: TRBV4-2; cdr3_aa: CASSLERGGRYEQFF; cdr3_nt: TGTGCCAGCAGCCTTGAGCGGGGGGGCCGTTATGAGCAGTTCTTC
cdr3_length: 14; clone_size: NA; j_call: TRBJ2-7; d_call: NA; v_call: TRBV5-1; cdr3_aa: CASSRWAHLDEQYF; cdr3_nt: TGCGCCAGCAGCAGATGGGCCCACTTGGACGAGCAGTACTTC
cdr3_length: 16; clone_size: once; j_call: TRBJ2-3; d_call: NA; v_call: TRBV4-2; cdr3_aa: CASSQGGGDLGYTQYF; cdr3_nt: TGTGCCAGCAGCCAAGGGGGCGGGGACTTAGGATATACGCAGTATTTT
cdr3_length: 15; clone_size: NA; j_call: TRBJ1-1; d_call: NA; v_call: TRBV12-5; cdr3_aa: CASGLVMGRNTEAFF; cdr3_nt: TGTGCTAGTGGTTTGGTAATGGGGAGGAACACTGAAGCTTTCTTT
cdr3_length: 13; clone_size: NA; j_call: TRBJ1-1; d_call: NA; v_call: TRBV15; cdr3_aa: CATSPRTGAEAFF; cdr3_nt: TGTGCCACCAGCCCACGGACGGGGGCTGAAGCTTTCTTT
cdr3_length: 15; clone_size: NA; j_call: TRBJ1-4; d_call: NA; v_call: TRBV5-1; cdr3_aa: CASSPIGEINEKLFF; cdr3_nt: TGCGCCAGCAGCCCCATAGGGGAAATCAATGAAAAACTGTTTTTT
cdr3_length: 15; clone_size: few; j_call: TRBJ1-6; d_call: TRBD1; v_call: TRBV7-9; cdr3_aa: CASSPQGAFNSPLHF; cdr3_nt: TGTGCCAGCAGCCCCCAGGGGGCGTTTAATTCACCCCTCCACTTT
cdr3_length: 15; clone_size: NA; j_call: TRBJ1-1; d_call: TRBD1; v_call: TRBV6-5; cdr3_aa: CASSSPGQDNTEAFF; cdr3_nt: TGTGCCAGCAGTTCGCCCGGACAGGATAACACTGAAGCTTTCTTT
cdr3_length: 14; clone_size: NA; j_call: TRBJ2-3; d_call: NA; v_call: TRBV6-1; cdr3_aa: CASSSPGNTDTQYF; cdr3_nt: TGTGCCAGCAGTTCCCCAGGGAACACAGATACGCAGTATTTT
cdr3_length: 16; clone_size: NA; j_call: TRBJ2-1; d_call: TRBD1; v_call: TRBV5-1; cdr3_aa: CASSSLTGGQYNEQFF; cdr3_nt: TGCGCCAGCAGCTCCTTGACAGGGGGCCAATACAATGAGCAGTTCTTC
cdr3_length: 13; clone_size: NA; j_call: TRBJ1-1; d_call: NA; v_call: TRBV7-9; cdr3_aa: CASSFGGNTEAFF; cdr3_nt: TGTGCCAGCAGCTTCGGGGGAAACACTGAAGCTTTCTTT
cdr3_length: 13; clone_size: NA; j_call: TRBJ2-1; d_call: NA; v_call: TRBV7-9; cdr3_aa: CASSSPPRTEQFF; cdr3_nt: TGTGCCAGCAGCTCTCCACCTAGGACAGAGCAGTTCTTC
cdr3_length: 14; clone_size: many; j_call: TRBJ1-1; d_call: NA; v_call: TRBV19; cdr3_aa: CASSNRAMNTEAFF; cdr3_nt: TGTGCCAGTAGCAACAGGGCTATGAACACTGAAGCTTTCTTT
cdr3_length: 17; clone_size: NA; j_call: TRBJ2-2; d_call: NA; v_call: TRBV21-1; cdr3_aa: CASSRDRARSNTGELFF; cdr3_nt: TGTGCCAGCAGCCGGGACAGGGCCCGGTCGAACACCGGGGAGCTGTTTTTT
cdr3_length: 19; clone_size: few; j_call: TRBJ2-7; d_call: NA; v_call: TRBV5-1; cdr3_aa: CASSLSGYGYSDGYYEQYF; cdr3_nt: TGCGCCAGCAGCTTGTCAGGGTACGGGTATAGTGATGGTTACTACGAGCAGTACTTC
cdr3_length: 14; clone_size: NA; j_call: TRBJ1-2; d_call: TRBD1; v_call: TRBV5-1; cdr3_aa: CASSLGEETGGYTF; cdr3_nt: TGCGCCAGCAGCTTGGGGGAAGAGACAGGGGGCTACACCTTC
cdr3_length: 18; clone_size: NA; j_call: TRBJ1-1; d_call: TRBD1; v_call: TRBV5-6; cdr3_aa: CASSLPRQGRGINTEAFF; cdr3_nt: TGTGCCAGCAGCTTGCCCCGACAGGGGCGCGGAATCAACACTGAAGCTTTCTTT
cdr3_length: 15; clone_size: NA; j_call: TRBJ2-2; d_call: TRBD2; v_call: TRBV2; cdr3_aa: CASSEQLAGTGELFF; cdr3_nt: TGTGCCAGCAGTGAACAACTAGCGGGGACCGGGGAGCTGTTTTTT
cdr3_length: 13; clone_size: NA; j_call: TRBJ2-7; d_call: TRBD1; v_call: TRBV19; cdr3_aa: CAAGGQGRLEQYF; cdr3_nt: TGTGCGGCAGGGGGACAGGGGCGACTCGAGCAGTACTTC
cdr3_length: 15; clone_size: NA; j_call: TRBJ1-4; d_call: TRBD1; v_call: TRBV4-3; cdr3_aa: CASSQEGTRGEKLFF; cdr3_nt: TGCGCCAGCAGCCAAGAGGGCACCAGGGGGGAAAAACTGTTTTTT